The T cell receptor (beta chain) under discussion was sequenced for a study of blood T cell repertoires in COVID-19 (TCRdb year 2020). About the full investigation: The collaborator samples originated in the United States, Italy and Spain and spanned the acute and convalescent phases of COVID-19. Subjects who had been exposed to COVID-19, were actively infected with it, or had recovered from it provided the deeply sampled blood TCRbeta repertoires that made up the dataset. The repertoires were released in a freely available public database meant as a resource for research on the immune response to SARS-CoV-2. Where HLA class I and class II types were available, the types were taken from metadata supplied by the sample provider, not from assay-based typing. The prospective study material was composed of cDNA or gDNA derived from T cells, B-cell-depleted T cells, or PBMCs. The sample metadata nearly always contained a de-identified subject ID, COVID-19 status, age in years and sex. Samples were obtained from the ongoing ImmuneRACE study (first 160 participants) and from 1,000 to 1,500 subjects provided by 6 global collaborators. Summary of the overall study and its limitations: The amount of clinical and demographic metadata varied by source and participant and was provided uncurated.

Samples from volunteer blood donors who had recovered from COVID-19 were contributed by a second Seattle source. Collaborating institutions collected whole blood in K2EDTA tubes following their own protocols. For TCRbeta analysis, collaborator samples were shipped as frozen whole blood, as isolated PBMCs, or as DNA extracted from either sample type. To note about this clone: Its specific antigen is unknown. No base quality values were provided; no much bigger clone lies one nucleotide off.

TCRbeta CDR3 regions were amplified from genomic DNA by means of the immunoSEQ Assay, a bias-controlled multiplex PCR. The authors processed their data as follows. The number of nucleated cells in each sample was estimated by amplification of reference gene primers within the assay. To quantify the absolute abundance of each unique TCRbeta CDR3 rearrangement, sequence reads were collapsed and filtered. Productive Simpson clonality was computed per sample as the square root of Simpson's diversity index over productive rearrangements. TCRdb's version of the immuneACCESS table is confined to in-frame rearrangements and falls short of the full clone set. An unresolved V gene accounts for under half of the shortfall where checked; the remainder is of unknown origin. The DNA was the basis for D and trimming; V, J and clone size are from that table. The table for this sample lists around 250,000 clones; less than 90% of them were counted only once. The ten largest clones capture about 4.9% of the sample.

V sheds 5 bases and J sheds 7 bases, leaving 11 bases between their ends. For CDR1 and CDR2, the germline V gene lists KGHDR and SFDVKD. Its CDR3 holds 14 amino acids, cysteine through phenylalanine. Of the read, only the CDR3 DNA is kept; its 42 bases are in frame from base 1. This clonotype originated in a man in his 60s who had recovered from COVID-19. The sequence joins TRBV24-1 to TRBJ1-6; the D gene is perhaps TRBD1, from 5 matching bases. The sample comprised peripheral blood. The DNA is as follows: TGTGCCACCAGTGGGGGGGACTCGAATTCACCCCTCCACTTT. Translated, this is CATSGGDSNSPLHF.